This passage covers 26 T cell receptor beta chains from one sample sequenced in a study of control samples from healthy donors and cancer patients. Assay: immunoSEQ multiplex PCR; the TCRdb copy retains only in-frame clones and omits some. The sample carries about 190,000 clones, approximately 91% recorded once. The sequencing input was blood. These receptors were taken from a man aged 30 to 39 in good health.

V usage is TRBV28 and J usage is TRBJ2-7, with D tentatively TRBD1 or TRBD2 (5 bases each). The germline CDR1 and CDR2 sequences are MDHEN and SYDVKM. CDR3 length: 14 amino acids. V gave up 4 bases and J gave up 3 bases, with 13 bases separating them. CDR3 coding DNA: TGTGCCAGCAGTTCCCCCGGGGCCAGCTACGAGCAGTACTTC. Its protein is CASSSPGASYEQYF. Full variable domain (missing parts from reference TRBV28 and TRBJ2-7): DVKVTQSSRYLVKRTGEKVFLECVQDMDHENMFWYRQDPGLGLRLIYFSYDVKMKEKGDIPEGYSVSREKKERFSLILESASTNQTSMYLCASSSPGASYEQYFGPGTRLTVT.

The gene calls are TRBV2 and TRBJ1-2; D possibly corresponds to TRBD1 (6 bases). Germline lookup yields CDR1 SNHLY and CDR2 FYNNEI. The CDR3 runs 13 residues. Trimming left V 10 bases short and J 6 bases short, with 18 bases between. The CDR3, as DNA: TGTGCCAACTCCGCCGGACAGCGGAATGGCTACACCTTC. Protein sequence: CANSAGQRNGYTF.

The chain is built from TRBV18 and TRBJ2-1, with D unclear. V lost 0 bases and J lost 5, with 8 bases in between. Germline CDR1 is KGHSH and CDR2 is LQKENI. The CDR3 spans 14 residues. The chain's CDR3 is CASSPPTLNNEQFF. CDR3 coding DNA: TGTGCCAGCTCACCACCAACCCTGAACAATGAGCAGTTCTTC.

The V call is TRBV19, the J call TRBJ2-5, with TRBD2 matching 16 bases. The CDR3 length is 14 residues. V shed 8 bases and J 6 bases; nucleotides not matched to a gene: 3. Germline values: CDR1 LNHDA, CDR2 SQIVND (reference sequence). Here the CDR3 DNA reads TGTGCCAGTGGGACTAGCGGGGGGGGAAAGACCCAGTACTTC. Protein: CASGTSGGGKTQYF.

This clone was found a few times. CDR3 nucleotide sequence: TGTGCCAGCAGCTTAGGTCGCAGGGGCGGAGTGAACACTGAAGCTTTCTTT. It codes for CASSLGRRGGVNTEAFF. This rearrangement joins TRBV11-3 to TRBJ1-1, with D possibly being TRBD1 (6 bases). The CDR3 is 17 amino acids. With 1 base removed from V and 0 bases from J, the gap between germline ends came to 15 bases. Germline loops: CDR1 SGHNT, CDR2 YENEEA.

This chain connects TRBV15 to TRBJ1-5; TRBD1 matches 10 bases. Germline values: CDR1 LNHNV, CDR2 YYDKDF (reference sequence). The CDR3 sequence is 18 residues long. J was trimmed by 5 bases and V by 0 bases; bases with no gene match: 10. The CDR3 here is CATSRDWIRDRGDQPQHF. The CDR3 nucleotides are TGTGCCACCAGCAGAGATTGGATCCGGGACAGGGGTGATCAGCCCCAGCATTTT.

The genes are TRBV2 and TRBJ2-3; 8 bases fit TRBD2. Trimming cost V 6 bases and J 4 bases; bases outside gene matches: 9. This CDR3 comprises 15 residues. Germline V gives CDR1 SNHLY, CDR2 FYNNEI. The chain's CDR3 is CASSTQAGGADTQYF. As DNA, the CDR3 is TGTGCCAGCAGCACACAGGCGGGAGGAGCAGATACGCAGTATTTT. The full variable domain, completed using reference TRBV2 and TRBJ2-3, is EPEVTQTPSHQVTQMGQEVILRCVPISNHLYFYWYRQILGQKVEFLVSFYNNEISEKSEIFDDQFSVERPDGSNFTLKIRSTKLEDSAMYFCASSTQAGGADTQYFGPGTRLTVL.

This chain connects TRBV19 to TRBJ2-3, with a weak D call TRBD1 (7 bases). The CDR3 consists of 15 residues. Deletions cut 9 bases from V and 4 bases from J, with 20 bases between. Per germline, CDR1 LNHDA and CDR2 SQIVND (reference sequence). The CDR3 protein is CASRGETGSPDTQYF. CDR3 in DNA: TGTGCCAGCAGGGGGGAGACAGGGTCACCAGATACGCAGTATTTT.

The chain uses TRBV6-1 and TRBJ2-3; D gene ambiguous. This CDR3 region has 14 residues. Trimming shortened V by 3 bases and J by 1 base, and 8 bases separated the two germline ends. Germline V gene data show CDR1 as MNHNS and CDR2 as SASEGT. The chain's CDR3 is CASSETVGTDTQYF. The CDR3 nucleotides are TGTGCCAGCAGTGAGACCGTCGGCACAGATACGCAGTATTTT.

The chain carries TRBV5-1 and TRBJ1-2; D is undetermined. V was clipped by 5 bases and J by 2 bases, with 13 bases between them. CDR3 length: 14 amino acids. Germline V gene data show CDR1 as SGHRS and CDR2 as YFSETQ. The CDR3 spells CASRFADGNYGYTF. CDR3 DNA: TGCGCCAGCAGGTTCGCAGACGGAAACTATGGCTACACCTTC.

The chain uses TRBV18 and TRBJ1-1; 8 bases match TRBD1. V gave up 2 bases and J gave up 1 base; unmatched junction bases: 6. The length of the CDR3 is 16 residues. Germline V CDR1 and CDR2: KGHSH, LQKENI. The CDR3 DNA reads TGTGCCAGCTCACCAAGGGGACAGGCGGCGAACACTGAAGCTTTCTTT. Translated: CASSPRGQAANTEAFF.

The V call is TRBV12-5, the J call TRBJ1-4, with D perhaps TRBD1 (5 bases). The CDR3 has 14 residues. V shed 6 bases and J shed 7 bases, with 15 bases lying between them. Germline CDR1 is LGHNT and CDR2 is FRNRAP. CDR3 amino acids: CASGQTGTVEKLFF. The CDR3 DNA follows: TGTGCTAGTGGCCAAACCGGGACCGTTGAAAAACTGTTTTTT.

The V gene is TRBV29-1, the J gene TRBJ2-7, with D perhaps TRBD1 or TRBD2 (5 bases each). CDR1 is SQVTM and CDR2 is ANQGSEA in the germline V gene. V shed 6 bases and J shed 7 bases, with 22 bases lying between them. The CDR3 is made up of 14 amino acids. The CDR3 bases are TGCAGCGTGGACCGGGACGCAGTTCCCGGGGAGCAGTACTTC. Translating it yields CSVDRDAVPGEQYF.

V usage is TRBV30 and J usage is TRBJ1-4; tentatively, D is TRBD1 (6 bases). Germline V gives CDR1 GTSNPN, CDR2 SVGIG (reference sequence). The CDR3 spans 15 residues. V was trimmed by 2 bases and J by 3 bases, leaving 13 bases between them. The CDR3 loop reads CAWSPGATANEKLFF. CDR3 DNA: TGTGCCTGGAGTCCAGGGGCGACCGCTAATGAAAAACTGTTTTTT.

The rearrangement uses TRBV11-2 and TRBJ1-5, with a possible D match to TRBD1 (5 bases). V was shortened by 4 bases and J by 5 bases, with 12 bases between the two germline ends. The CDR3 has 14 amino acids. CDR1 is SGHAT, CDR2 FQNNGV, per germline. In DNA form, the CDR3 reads TGTGCCAGCAGCTCGGACACTCAATATCAGCCCCAGCATTTT. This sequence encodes CASSSDTQYQPQHF.

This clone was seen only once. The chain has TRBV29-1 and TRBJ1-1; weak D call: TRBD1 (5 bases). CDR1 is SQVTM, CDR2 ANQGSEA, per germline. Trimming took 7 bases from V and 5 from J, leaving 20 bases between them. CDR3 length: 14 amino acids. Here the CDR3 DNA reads TGCAGCGCCGAAGGGGTCCTGGGGGGGACTGAAGCTTTCTTT. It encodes CSAEGVLGGTEAFF.

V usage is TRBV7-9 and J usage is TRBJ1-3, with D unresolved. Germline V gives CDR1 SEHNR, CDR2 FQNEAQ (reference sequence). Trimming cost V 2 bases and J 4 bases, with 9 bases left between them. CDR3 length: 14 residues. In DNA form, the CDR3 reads TGTGCCAGCAGCTTACGGGCAGACGGAAACACCATATATTTT. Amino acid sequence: CASSLRADGNTIYF.

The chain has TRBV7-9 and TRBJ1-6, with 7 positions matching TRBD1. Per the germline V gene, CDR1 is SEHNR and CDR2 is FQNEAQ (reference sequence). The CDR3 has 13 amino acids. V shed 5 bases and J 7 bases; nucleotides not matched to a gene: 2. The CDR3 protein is CASSQGQNSPLHF. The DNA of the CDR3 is TGTGCCAGCAGCCAGGGACAGAATTCACCCCTCCACTTT.

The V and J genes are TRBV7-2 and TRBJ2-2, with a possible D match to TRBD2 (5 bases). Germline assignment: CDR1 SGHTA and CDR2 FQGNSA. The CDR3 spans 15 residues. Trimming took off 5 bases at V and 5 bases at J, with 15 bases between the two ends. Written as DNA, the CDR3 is TGTGCCAGCAGCCAATCGGCGGGTCTTACCGGGGAGCTGTTTTTT. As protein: CASSQSAGLTGELFF.

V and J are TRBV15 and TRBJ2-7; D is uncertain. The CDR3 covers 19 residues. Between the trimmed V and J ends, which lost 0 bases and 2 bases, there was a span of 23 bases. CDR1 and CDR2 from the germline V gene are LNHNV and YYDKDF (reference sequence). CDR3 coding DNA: TGTGCCACCAGCAGAGACCGGTACCCCTATGGACCCACGACCTACGAGCAGTACTTC. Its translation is CATSRDRYPYGPTTYEQYF. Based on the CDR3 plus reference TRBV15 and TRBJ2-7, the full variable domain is DAMVIQNPRYQVTQFGKPVTLSCSQTLNHNVMYWYQQKSSQAPKLLFHYYDKDFNNEADTPDNFQSRRPNTSFCFLDIRSPGLGDTAMYLCATSRDRYPYGPTTYEQYFGPGTRLTVT.

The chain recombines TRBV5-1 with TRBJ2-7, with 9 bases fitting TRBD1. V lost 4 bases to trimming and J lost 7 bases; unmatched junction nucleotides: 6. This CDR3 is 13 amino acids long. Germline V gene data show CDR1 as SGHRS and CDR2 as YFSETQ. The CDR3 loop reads CASSPGTGPEQYF. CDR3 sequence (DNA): TGCGCCAGCAGCCCCGGGACAGGGCCAGAGCAGTACTTC.

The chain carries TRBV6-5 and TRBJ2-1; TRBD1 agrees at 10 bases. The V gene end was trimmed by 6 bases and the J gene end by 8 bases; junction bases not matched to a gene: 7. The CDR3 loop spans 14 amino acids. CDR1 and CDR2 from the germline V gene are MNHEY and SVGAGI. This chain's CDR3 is CASRSGQGPHEQFF. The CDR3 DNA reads TGTGCCAGCAGATCGGGACAGGGGCCCCATGAGCAGTTCTTC.

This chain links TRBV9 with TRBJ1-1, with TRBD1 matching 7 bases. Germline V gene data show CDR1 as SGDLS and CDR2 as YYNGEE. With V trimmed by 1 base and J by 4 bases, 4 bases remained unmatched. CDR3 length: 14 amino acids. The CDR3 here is CASSVWAGGTEAFF. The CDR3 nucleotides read TGTGCCAGCAGCGTATGGGCAGGGGGCACTGAAGCTTTCTTT. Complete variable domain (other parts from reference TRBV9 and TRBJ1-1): DSGVTQTPKHLITATGQRVTLRCSPRSGDLSVYWYQQSLDQGLQFLIQYYNGEERAKGNILERFSAQQFPDLHSELNLSSLELGDSALYFCASSVWAGGTEAFFGQGTRLTVV.

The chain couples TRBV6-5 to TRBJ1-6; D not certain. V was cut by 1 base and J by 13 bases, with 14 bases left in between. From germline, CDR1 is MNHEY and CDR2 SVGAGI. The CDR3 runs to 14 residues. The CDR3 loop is CASSYFAGSGPLHF. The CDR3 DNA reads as TGTGCCAGCAGTTACTTCGCTGGCAGTGGGCCCCTCCACTTT.

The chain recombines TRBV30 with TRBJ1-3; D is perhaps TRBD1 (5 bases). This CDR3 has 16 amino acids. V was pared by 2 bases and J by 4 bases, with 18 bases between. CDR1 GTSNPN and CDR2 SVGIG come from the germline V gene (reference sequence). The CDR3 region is CAWSISGTPKGNTIYF. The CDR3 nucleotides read TGTGCCTGGAGTATTTCGGGGACCCCAAAGGGAAACACCATATATTTT.

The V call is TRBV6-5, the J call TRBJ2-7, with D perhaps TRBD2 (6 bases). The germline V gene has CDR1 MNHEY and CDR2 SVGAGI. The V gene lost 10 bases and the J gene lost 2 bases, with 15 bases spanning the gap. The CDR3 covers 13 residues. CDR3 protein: CATSSDSTYEQYF. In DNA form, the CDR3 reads TGTGCCACCTCTAGCGATTCGACCTACGAGCAGTACTTC.